These 24 T cell receptor beta chains came from one sample sequenced in a study of blood T cells in healthy people across ages. Combining a sample-barcoded 5' primer with a J-beta primer mix, a second PCR ran for roughly 6 to 11 cycles. In TCRdb, the 5' RACE reads were re-called with MiXCR into one record per CDR3 protein. The sample comprises approximately 600,000 distinct CDR3 sequences, 58% of which are singletons, and over 35% rests with the top ten. What was sequenced was blood. Every receptor here comes from a man between 60 and 75 years old in good health.

The chain couples TRBV20-1 to TRBJ2-7; 12 positions match TRBD1. Germline-derived CDR1 and CDR2 are DFQATT and SNEGSKA (reference sequence). The CDR3 has 16 amino acids. The ends lost 0 bases at V and 2 bases at J; junction bases unmatched: 5. CDR3 nucleotide sequence: TGCAGTGCTAGAGATCCGGGACAGGGGGCCGCCTACGAGCAGTACTTC. Residues: CSARDPGQGAAYEQYF.

The V gene is TRBV5-1, the J gene TRBJ2-3; D is ambiguous. Trimming stripped 1 base from V and 0 bases from J, with 9 bases between. From germline, CDR1 is SGHRS and CDR2 YFSETQ. The CDR3 contains 15 residues. CDR3 DNA: TGCGCCAGCAGCTTGAACGGCTTTAGCACAGATACGCAGTATTTT. This codes for CASSLNGFSTDTQYF.

This clonotype showed up just a few times. V and J are TRBV9 and TRBJ2-5; unclear D gene. Germline assignment: CDR1 SGDLS and CDR2 YYNGEE. V was trimmed by 0 bases and J by 2 bases, leaving 8 bases between them. CDR3 length: 14 amino acids. CDR3 protein: CASSVGQLQETQYF. CDR3 coding DNA: TGTGCCAGCAGCGTAGGCCAGTTGCAAGAGACCCAGTACTTC.

This chain connects TRBV18 to TRBJ1-2; 7 bases fit TRBD1. The germline V gene has CDR1 KGHSH and CDR2 LQKENI. This CDR3 has 13 residues. Trimming removed 5 bases from V and 6 bases from J; junction bases left unmatched: 6. The DNA for the CDR3 is TGTGCCAGCTCAACGGGACAGCAAAATGGCTACACCTTC. Translated: CASSTGQQNGYTF.

V and J are TRBV5-1 and TRBJ2-2; 7 positions match TRBD1. Trimming removed 3 bases from V and 7 bases from J; junction bases left unmatched: 3. The germline V gene encodes CDR1 SGHRS and CDR2 YFSETQ. The CDR3 is 13 amino acids. CDR3 protein: CASSYRGFGELFF. The DNA for the CDR3 is TGCGCCAGCAGCTACAGGGGTTTCGGGGAGCTGTTTTTT.

In its sample, this clonotype was seen once. The genes are TRBV29-1 and TRBJ2-1; the match to TRBD1 covers 12 bases. This CDR3 has 16 amino acids. CDR1 is SQVTM and CDR2 is ANQGSEA in the germline V gene. Unmatched junction bases numbered 14, after V lost 6 bases and J lost 8 bases. The CDR3 DNA is TGCAGCGTCGGGGGGTTGGGGACAGGGGGCCCGGATGAGCAGTTCTTC. This gives the protein CSVGGLGTGGPDEQFF.

This sequence joins TRBV20-1 and TRBJ2-5; 8 bases are shared with TRBD2. Germline CDR1 and CDR2: DFQATT and SNEGSKA (reference sequence). This CDR3 has 15 residues. With 0 bases clipped from V and 3 bases from J, the junction kept 6 bases outside the gene matches. CDR3 region: CSARDGTSGKETQYF. The CDR3 nucleotides are TGCAGTGCTAGAGATGGGACTAGTGGCAAAGAGACCCAGTACTTC.

Regarding this clonotype: A much larger clone lies one base from this, so it may be a read error. The V gene is TRBV12-3 or TRBV12-4, the J gene TRBJ1-2, with D uncertain. The CDR3 consists of 12 residues. As DNA, the CDR3 is TGTGCCAGCAGCGACGATAACTATGGCTGCACCTTC. It codes for CASSDDNYGCTF.

V and J are TRBV12-3 or TRBV12-4 and TRBJ2-7; no definite D call. Trimming stripped 6 bases from V and 5 bases from J, with 11 bases between. The CDR3 contains 12 residues. The DNA of the CDR3 is TGTGCCAGCAGCCGGCGAACGGACGAGCAGTACTTC. It codes for CASSRRTDEQYF.

The chain carries TRBV7-9 and TRBJ1-2, with a possible D match to TRBD1 (5 bases). The CDR3 is 13 amino acids. Per germline, CDR1 SEHNR and CDR2 FQNEAQ (reference sequence). Between the trimmed V and J ends, which lost 11 bases and 4 bases, there was a span of 17 bases. The CDR3 sequence: CAGSLDTSYGYTF. CDR3 nucleotides: TGTGCCGGATCCCTGGACACATCCTATGGCTACACCTTC.

The rearrangement joins TRBV4-1 to TRBJ1-2; 8 bases agree with TRBD1. Per the germline V gene, CDR1 is MGHRA and CDR2 is YSYEKL. V shed 4 bases, J shed 1 base, and the junction held 5 bases outside the gene matches. The length of the CDR3 is 15 residues. The CDR3 sequence is CASSRGQGVNYGYTF. In DNA, the CDR3 is TGCGCCAGCAGCCGAGGACAGGGAGTTAACTATGGCTACACCTTC.

The chain recombines TRBV6-5 with TRBJ1-5; no clear D gene. The CDR3 is 13 residues long. Trimming stripped 8 bases from V and 7 bases from J, with 15 bases between. Germline assignment: CDR1 MNHEY and CDR2 SVGAGI. The CDR3 region has the DNA TGTGCCAGCCCCCGAGATCCGGAGCAGCCCCAGCATTTT. Amino acids: CASPRDPEQPQHF.

The gene calls are TRBV4-2 and TRBJ1-5; D is uncertain. The germline V gene has CDR1 LGHNA and CDR2 YNFKEQ. Trimming took off 4 bases at V and 1 base at J, with 23 bases between the two ends. The CDR3 is 19 residues long. CDR3 sequence (DNA): TGTGCCAGCAGCCTCCCACGGGTCTGGGAAAACGACAGCAATCAGCCCCAGCATTTT. This sequence encodes CASSLPRVWENDSNQPQHF.

The V call is TRBV20-1, the J call TRBJ2-5; D gene ambiguous. V gave up 3 bases and J gave up 5 bases, with 16 bases separating them. CDR1 is DFQATT, CDR2 SNEGSKA, per germline (reference sequence). CDR3 length equals 14 residues. CDR3 amino acids: CSASKTGRRETQYF. The DNA of the CDR3 is TGCAGTGCTAGCAAGACCGGACGTAGGGAGACCCAGTACTTC.

With regard to this clonotype: Possible read error: a much larger clone is one base away. Written as DNA, the CDR3 is TGTGCCATCAGTCGGACTGCTGCGGGTGGTATTAATTCACTCCTCCACTTT. Translation gives CAISRTAAGGINSLLHF. This chain uses TRBV10-3 with TRBJ1-6; the D is unclear. The CDR3 totals 17 residues. Germline values: CDR1 ENHRY, CDR2 SYGVKD.

This clonotype was detected a few times. The chain employs TRBV6-2 or TRBV6-3 and TRBJ2-3; D is unclear. V shed 7 bases and J shed 2 bases, with 10 bases lying between them. Germline assignment: CDR1 MNHEY and CDR2 SVGEGT. The CDR3 runs 13 residues. In DNA form, the CDR3 reads TGTGCCAGCAAGCCAGCACCCACAGATACGCAGTATTTT. Translating it yields CASKPAPTDTQYF.

Remarks on this clonotype: One end of the junction varies from germline; a read error may be responsible. CDR3 bases: TGTGCCAGCACCCCCCTCCCGGGTGACACCGGGGAGTTGTTTTTT. Translated, it gives CASTPLPGDTGELFF. V gene TRBV27 combines with J gene TRBJ2-2, with a possible D match to TRBD2 (5 bases). The CDR3 runs to 15 residues. The germline V gene has CDR1 MNHEY and CDR2 SMNVEV (reference sequence).

In its sample, this clonotype was seen a few times. This chain links TRBV15 with TRBJ2-5; maybe TRBD1 (6 bases). V lost 0 bases, J lost 4 bases, and 9 bases lay in between. This CDR3 contains 14 residues. CDR1 LNHNV and CDR2 YYDKDF come from the germline V gene (reference sequence). CDR3 sequence reads: CATSRDLRGETQYF. CDR3 sequence (DNA): TGTGCCACCAGCAGAGATCTCAGGGGAGAGACCCAGTACTTC.

This clonotype was detected a few times. The rearrangement joins TRBV6-1 to TRBJ1-2; no clear D. This CDR3 has 13 residues. Trimming left V 9 bases short and J 2 bases short, with 13 bases between. CDR1 and CDR2 from the germline V gene are MNHNS and SASEGT. The CDR3 nucleotides are TGTGCCAGTGTCCTCCGGCAAAACTATGGCTACACCTTC. Translated: CASVLRQNYGYTF.

V gene TRBV5-1 combines with J gene TRBJ2-1; D is possibly TRBD1 (6 bases). The CDR3 is 15 residues long. CDR1 and CDR2 (germline): SGHRS, YFSETQ. Trimming left V 1 base short and J 7 bases short, with 15 bases between. The CDR3 DNA reads TGCGCCAGCAGCTTGACCAGGGGCTTAGGAAATGAGCAGTTCTTC. Amino acid sequence: CASSLTRGLGNEQFF.

The chain employs TRBV5-1 and TRBJ2-7; TRBD2 matches at 8 bases. Trimming cost V 7 bases and J 1 base; bases outside gene matches: 4. Germline assignment: CDR1 SGHRS and CDR2 YFSETQ. This CDR3 comprises 13 residues. The CDR3 sequence is CASCSGGSYEQYF. CDR3 DNA sequence: TGCGCCAGCTGCTCGGGGGGGTCCTACGAGCAGTACTTC. The full variable domain, completed using reference TRBV5-1 and TRBJ2-7, is KAGVTQTPRYLIKTRGQQVTLSCSPISGHRSVSWYQQTPGQGLQFLFEYFSETQRNKGNFPGRFSGRQFSNSRSEMNVSTLELGDSALYLCASCSGGSYEQYFGPGTRLTVT.

This clonotype occurred a few times. A junction boundary mismatches the germline segment, possibly from a read error. The chain recombines TRBV7-9 with TRBJ2-2; 8 bases are shared with TRBD2. The CDR3 totals 14 residues. The germline V gene has CDR1 SEHNR and CDR2 FQNEAQ (reference sequence). In nucleotides, the CDR3 is TGTGCCAGCAGCATAGCGGGGTCCACCGGGGAGCTGTTTTTT. Its protein product is CASSIAGSTGELFF.

This chain uses TRBV27 with TRBJ2-4; D possibly corresponds to TRBD2 (5 bases). The CDR3 totals 15 residues. The germline gives CDR1 MNHEY, CDR2 SMNVEV (reference sequence). The V end lost 6 bases, the J end lost 1 base, and 13 bases lay between the germline ends. CDR3 nucleotides: TGTGCCAGCAGCGAAACCCGGAGGGCCAAAAACATTCAGTACTTC. Amino acids: CASSETRRAKNIQYF.

This chain joins TRBV29-1 and TRBJ2-3; weak D call: TRBD2 (6 bases). The CDR3 has 17 residues. Germline V CDR1 and CDR2: SQVTM, ANQGSEA. Trimming shortened V by 3 bases and J by 0 bases, and 19 bases separated the two germline ends. The CDR3 reads CSVESVGRGASTDTQYF. CDR3 in DNA: TGCAGCGTTGAGTCGGTCGGACGCGGGGCGAGCACAGATACGCAGTATTTT.